The source of this TCR beta chain is a study of blood T cell repertoires in COVID-19. Some clones are missing from TCRdb's copy, which holds only in-frame ones; the method was immunoSEQ multiplex PCR. The sample gives a few hundred thousand clones, 85% of which show up once; 3% to 4.5% is in the top ten. Between the trimmed V and J ends, which lost 6 bases and 3 bases, there was a span of 14 bases. The CDR3 is made up of 14 amino acids. Germline V gene lookup returns CDR1 MNHEY and CDR2 SMNVEV (reference sequence). This clonotype was sampled from a woman aged 18-29 years with acute or convalescent COVID-19. Sequencing used peripheral blood. The chain combines TRBV27 with TRBJ1-1, with TRBD1 as a possible D gene (6 bases). CDR3 coding DNA: TGTGCCAGCAGCCGGGACAAGGGGTACACTGAAGCTTTCTTT. Amino acid sequence: CASSRDKGYTEAFF.